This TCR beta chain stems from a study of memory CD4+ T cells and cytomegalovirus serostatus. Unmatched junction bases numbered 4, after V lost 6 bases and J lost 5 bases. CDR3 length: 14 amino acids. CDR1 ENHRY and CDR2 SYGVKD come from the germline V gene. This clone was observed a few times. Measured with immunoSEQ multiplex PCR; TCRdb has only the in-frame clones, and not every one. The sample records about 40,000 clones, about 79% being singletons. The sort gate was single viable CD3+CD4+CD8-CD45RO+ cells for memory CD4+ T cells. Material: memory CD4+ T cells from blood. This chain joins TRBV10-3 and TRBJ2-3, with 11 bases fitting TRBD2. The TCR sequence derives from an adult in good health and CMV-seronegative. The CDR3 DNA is TGTGCCATCAGCGGGACTAGCGGACAAGATACGCAGTATTTT. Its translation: CAISGTSGQDTQYF.